This TCR beta chain was sequenced during a study of T cells after yellow fever vaccination. General study findings and limits: Peaking faster, on day 5 versus 15, the secondary response was nonetheless weaker. Most primary-vaccination clones recurred post-booster (under 98% CD4, roughly 91% CD8). Abundant clonotypes from the bulk population could contaminate FACS-sorted repertoires.

5'RACE template switching generated TCR cDNA, adding a universal primer site and UMIs. TCRdb used MiXCR to reprocess the 5' RACE reads, holding one entry per CDR3 protein. The sample contains hundreds of thousands of distinct CDR3 sequences, more than 8.5% of which appear only once. A remark on this clonotype: Its antigen is currently unknown.

Germline values: CDR1 SGHNT, CDR2 YYREEE (reference sequence). This CDR3 spans 13 amino acids. V lost 0 bases, J lost 7 bases, and 7 bases lay in between. The sample in question was PBMCs, obtained on the day of the first yellow fever vaccination. This chain connects TRBV5-4 to TRBJ2-2; D is perhaps TRBD2 (5 bases). The clonotype originates from a man younger than 35 who received the YFV17D yellow fever vaccine. The DNA for the CDR3 is TGTGCCAGCAGCTTGGGAGGGATCGGGGAGCTGTTTTTT. It yields the protein CASSLGGIGELFF.